This TCR beta chain was captured in a study of Graves' ophthalmopathy and Graves' hyperthyroidism (dated by TCRdb to 2016 to 2019). Study-level background: Peripheral blood was collected at initial diagnosis, prior to any treatment. The study used TCR beta repertoire signatures to distinguish Graves' ophthalmopathy from Graves' hyperthyroidism and to predict progression to ophthalmopathy. In total, some 140 blood samples were TCR-sequenced: fewer than 50 ophthalmopathy, some 75 hyperthyroidism and roughly 17 hyperthyroidism-to-ophthalmopathy patients. A discovery set of 95 to 100 patients (43 ophthalmopathy, 57 stable hyperthyroidism) was enrolled to explore V-J signatures distinguishing ophthalmopathy from hyperthyroidism. An independent validation cohort comprised fewer than 20 hyperthyroidism patients and 17 patients who later progressed from hyperthyroidism to ophthalmopathy. In five or six hyperthyroidism patients, the T-cell repertoire of thyroid tissue was compared with the T-cell repertoire of blood. Once sampling was done, hyperthyroidism patients were given methimazole at a starting dose of 30 mg daily, while ophthalmopathy patients were given high-dose intravenous methylprednisolone. For training and testing, the 110 or so patients in the discovery cohort were randomly divided in a 7:3 ratio.

CDR1 and CDR2, looked up from the germline V gene, are KGHSH and LQKENI. Deletion took 4 bases off V and 3 bases off J, with a span of 10 bases between the germline ends. From cysteine to phenylalanine, the CDR3 is 14 amino acids long. Of the read, only the CDR3 DNA is kept; its 42 bases are in frame from base 1. Results and caveats for the whole study, not just this receptor: The 13-signature model separated ophthalmopathy from stable hyperthyroidism with approximately 90% sensitivity and 81.08% specificity in cross-validation, and 80%/75% in the test set. No statistical method was used to predetermine the sample size, and group allocation was not hidden from the investigators. In validation, the model predicted ophthalmopathy progression with less than 71% sensitivity and approximately 78% specificity; roughly eleven predicted patients were CT-confirmed with GO in a median of approximately 6.5 months. Most expanded thyroid clonotypes with frequency above 0.001 were also detected in blood, suggesting blood repertoires may reflect the thyroid immune response.

Stable hyperthyroidism was defined as no progression to ophthalmopathy within 18 months of follow-up. Hyperthyroidism patients were newly diagnosed, with disease duration under 2 months, and aged 18 to 65 years. Anyone with other autoimmune diseases, uncontrolled infections, pregnancy or lactation was excluded from the study. Diagnosis was based on clinical symptoms, serum thyroxine, TRAb, thyroid ultrasound and orbital computed tomography. PBMCs were isolated from more than 8 ml of fresh peripheral blood by Ficoll-Paque density gradient centrifugation. Total RNA was extracted using Trizol reagent, and RNA quality was checked on an Agilent 2100 Bioanalyzer. For repertoire sequencing, TCR beta CDR3 regions were amplified from RNA transcripts. A first-round RT-PCR used HTBI primers with the Qiagen OneStep RT-PCR kit, followed by a second-round multiplex PCR, size selection and purification. Libraries were sequenced on an Illumina HiSeq2000 using paired-end 100 bp reads. Under the source paper's analysis protocol: SOAPnuke was used to process the reads, removing any read that contained adapters or uncalled bases, had a mean Phred below 15, or lacked an exact match to the constant primer or identifier. COPE v1.2.5 was used to merge high-quality paired reads. Clonotypes were defined as unique nucleotide sequences and were aligned to IMGT TRB V, D and J references using MiTCR v1.1. The analysis was limited to V-J combinations with a frequency above 0.0001, which together covered approximately 99% of repertoires. A TCR clonal expansion and chaos score per V-J combination was defined as the ratio of F50 clonal expansion to chaos observed in the TCRdist matrix. Welch's t-statistics and random forest were used to narrow the features down to roughly twelve V-J combinations, which were then fed into a naive Bayes classifier. The similarity between thyroid and blood repertoires was quantified using the Morisita-Horn index. The public reads were reprocessed in TCRdb via fastp at Q25 and MiXCR, keeping in-frame beta chains. Duplicate CDR3 protein sequences are folded into a single record with the most common DNA and genes. The V and J calls here are based on TCRdb, not the publication. The sample table holds some 410,000 distinct CDR3 sequences, of which approximately 21% were seen once. The top ten constitute 2.5% to 3.5% of the sample.

This clonotype was counted at least ten times. Its antigen is still unknown. Within one base of it there is no much larger clone, and no base qualities were kept. The receptor's source is a woman aged 18-29 years with stable Graves' hyperthyroidism. Donor details come from another sample of the same person, matched by shared clones. The chain employs TRBV18 and TRBJ1-5; no D gene call is confident. Sample: peripheral blood. The CDR3 region reads CASSQESVNQPQHF. The sequenced DNA is TGTGCCAGCTCACAAGAATCGGTCAATCAGCCCCAGCATTTT.